The entry that follows covers one TCR beta chain sequence. The entry originates in a study of blood T cell repertoires in COVID-19. The overall study: Whether acute or convalescent, the COVID-19 samples came from the United States, Italy and Spain. T cells, B-cell-depleted T cells, or PBMCs supplied cDNA or gDNA.

How the authors handled the data: Estimation of nucleated cell counts relied on the amplification of reference gene primers. Some clones are missing from TCRdb's copy, which holds only in-frame ones; the method was immunoSEQ multiplex PCR. That table supplies the V and J calls and clone size; D and trimming were determined from the DNA. The sample comprises roughly 340,000 clones, around 92% of which are singletons, and approximately 3% rests with the top ten. This CDR3 comprises 11 residues. V gene TRBV12-2 combines with J gene TRBJ1-1. TRBV12-2 is termed a pseudogene. This clonotype was obtained from a woman in her twenties or thirties with COVID-19, enrolled during active disease. Material for sequencing was peripheral blood. CDR3 nucleotides: TGTGCAAGTCGCTTATATGCTGAAGCTTTCTTT. It specifies CASRLYAEAFF.